This T cell receptor beta chain was identified in a study of cytotoxic CD8 clonotypes in ibrutinib-treated CLL. CDR3 length: 13 residues. Germline CDR1 and CDR2: SGHVS and FQNEAQ. V lost 3 bases to trimming and J lost 5 bases, with 8 bases between them. Sequencing used immunoSEQ multiplex PCR; TCRdb keeps in-frame clones, though not all of them. The sample has roughly 130,000 clones, 79% seen once. The chain has TRBV7-8 and TRBJ1-5, with D unresolved. The sequence was obtained from a human donor with chronic lymphocytic leukemia. The sample in question was PBMCs, obtained after 12 months of ibrutinib treatment. In DNA form, the CDR3 reads TGTGCCAGCAGCTTCGGCGGGCATCAGCCCCAGCATTTT. Amino acids: CASSFGGHQPQHF.